The rows below give T cell receptor beta chains drawn from one sample of a study of cytotoxic CD8 clonotypes in ibrutinib-treated CLL. Sequencing was performed with immunoSEQ multiplex PCR; in TCRdb, only in-frame clones are kept and a portion is missing. The data show almost 250,000 clones, 70% seen once. Sample: PBMCs, taken after 24 months of ibrutinib treatment. Receptors originate from a human donor with chronic lymphocytic leukemia. Each CDR3 is given with its conserved first and last residue. D genes are given only for firm matches.

d_gene,j_gene,v_gene,CDR3aa
-,TRBJ1-2,TRBV7-8,CASSLNTGIYGYTF
-,TRBJ2-3,TRBV4-2,CASSQDFGGRTDTQYF
TRBD2,TRBJ2-3,TRBV29-1,CSVDWLAGGVTDTQYF
-,TRBJ1-1,TRBV28,CASSLRGKGSLAFF
TRBD2,TRBJ2-7,TRBV19,CATSKLADIYEQYF
-,TRBJ2-3,TRBV5-6,CASSLLGTDTQYF
TRBD1,TRBJ2-3,TRBV6-1,CASNEVGTGPTDTQYF
-,TRBJ2-1,TRBV9,CASSVEVSTYNEQFF
-,TRBJ2-7,TRBV13,CASSLTYDGKIGEQYF
TRBD2,TRBJ2-7,TRBV5-4,CASSFGLAGGSEQYF
TRBD2,TRBJ2-7,TRBV28,CASSLDLLAGGYEQYF
TRBD1,TRBJ1-5,TRBV27,CASSLFGQGEHQPQHF
-,TRBJ1-4,TRBV28,CASTQADNEKLFF
-,TRBJ1-4,TRBV7-9,CASSLWTVNEKLFF
-,TRBJ1-1,TRBV30,CAWSVQGDTEAFF
-,TRBJ2-7,TRBV18,CASSPIIGRVSYEQYF
TRBD1,TRBJ1-2,TRBV7-8,CASSLGTAGPGYGYTF
-,TRBJ1-1,TRBV4-1,CASSHHAEAFF
-,TRBJ2-3,TRBV4-3,CASSLSGSTDTQYF
-,TRBJ2-1,TRBV5-1,CASGRRDSNEQFF
-,TRBJ2-7,TRBV6-5,CASSPSASYEQYF
TRBD1,TRBJ1-5,TRBV4-3,CASSQGTGYQPQHF
-,TRBJ1-2,TRBV7-9,CASQTFQGGSGYTF
-,TRBJ2-2,TRBV9,CASSVMTSGELFF
-,TRBJ2-5,TRBV28,CASSLSLETVQETQYF
-,TRBJ1-4,TRBV29-1,CSVTTATNEKLFF
-,TRBJ1-1,TRBV6-5,CASSYSPGSHTEAFF
TRBD1,TRBJ1-5,TRBV15,CATSRDRGTGGNQPQHF
-,TRBJ2-3,TRBV19,CASSILEGLDTQYF
-,TRBJ2-5,TRBV11-2,CASSLGTLQETQYF
TRBD2,TRBJ2-5,TRBV18,CASSPGGETQYF
-,TRBJ2-2,TRBV27,CASSFGTGELFF
-,TRBJ2-6,TRBV19,CASSPRFSGANVLTF
-,TRBJ2-7,TRBV28,CASSPPSGAGYEQYF
-,TRBJ1-1,TRBV4-1,CASSQTLMNTEAFF
-,TRBJ1-2,TRBV19,CASKLDSINGYTF
-,TRBJ2-1,TRBV7-3,CASSLKADTYNEQFF
-,TRBJ1-1,TRBV7-8,CASSHPGRNTEAFF
-,TRBJ2-7,TRBV27,CASSLSAGTVSNEQYF